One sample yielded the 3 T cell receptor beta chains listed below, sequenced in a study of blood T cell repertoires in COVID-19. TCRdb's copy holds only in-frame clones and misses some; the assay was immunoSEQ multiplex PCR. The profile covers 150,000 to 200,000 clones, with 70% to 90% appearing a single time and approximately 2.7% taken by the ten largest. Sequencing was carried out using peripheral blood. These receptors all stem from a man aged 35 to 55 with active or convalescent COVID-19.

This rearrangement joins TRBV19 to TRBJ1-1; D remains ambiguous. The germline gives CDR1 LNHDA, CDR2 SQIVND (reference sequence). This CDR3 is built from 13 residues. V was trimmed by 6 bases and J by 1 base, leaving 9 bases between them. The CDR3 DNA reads TGTGCCAGTAGCCTTGGAGGGAACACTGAAGCTTTCTTT. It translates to CASSLGGNTEAFF.

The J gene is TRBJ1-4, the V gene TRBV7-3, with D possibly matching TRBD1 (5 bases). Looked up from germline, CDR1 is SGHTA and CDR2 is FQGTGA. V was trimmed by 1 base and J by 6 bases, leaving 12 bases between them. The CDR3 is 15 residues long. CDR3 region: CASSLSRVGDEKLFF. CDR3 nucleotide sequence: TGTGCCAGCAGCTTAAGCAGGGTCGGAGATGAAAAACTGTTTTTT.

CDR3 nucleotides: TGTGCCACCAGCAGAGATAGGACCACGGGGGGAAACACCATATATTTT. Protein sequence: CATSRDRTTGGNTIYF. The gene calls are TRBV15 and TRBJ1-3; no definite D call. CDR1 LNHNV and CDR2 YYDKDF come from the germline V gene (reference sequence). The CDR3 loop spans 16 amino acids. With 0 bases removed from V and 4 bases from J, the gap between germline ends came to 13 bases. The entire variable domain, with the rest obtained from reference TRBV15 and TRBJ1-3, is as follows: DAMVIQNPRYQVTQFGKPVTLSCSQTLNHNVMYWYQQKSSQAPKLLFHYYDKDFNNEADTPDNFQSRRPNTSFCFLDIRSPGLGDTAMYLCATSRDRTTGGNTIYFGEGSWLTVV.